This T cell receptor (beta chain) came from a study of T cells after yellow fever vaccination. This CDR3 contains 14 residues. Germline V gene sequence: CDR1 SGHRS, CDR2 YFSETQ. With 4 bases removed from V and 0 bases from J, the gap between germline ends came to 10 bases. Using its own MiXCR run on the 5' RACE reads, TCRdb lists one record per CDR3 protein. The sample has more than 25,000 distinct CDR3 sequences; 4.5% are singletons. Ten or more counts support this clonotype. The receptor was isolated from a man between 18 and 29 years old who received the YFV17D yellow fever vaccine. The input for sequencing was PBMCs, either bulk or a sorted T-cell subset (CD4+, CD8+, memory, or dextramer-sorted; not recorded which), taken on the day of the yellow fever booster vaccination. The chain couples TRBV5-1 to TRBJ1-2; D possibly corresponds to TRBD1 (5 bases). This CDR3 reads CASSISTANYGYTF. Written as DNA, the CDR3 is TGCGCCAGCAGCATTTCGACAGCTAACTATGGCTACACCTTC.